The present T cell receptor beta chain was sequenced within a study of blood T cell repertoires in COVID-19. Study in general: Some COVID-19 samples were acute and others convalescent; all came from the United States, Italy and Spain.

Recruitment covered 20 to 25 US areas and drew participants whose ages spanned about 18 to 100 years. Among Cohort 3 donors, those recovered had two negative PCRs, clearance, or symptom resolution. Germline V gene lookup returns CDR1 SGHRS and CDR2 YFSETQ. The CDR3 extends over 17 amino acids. Trimming at V came to 5 bases and at J to 9 bases, leaving 19 bases not matched to a gene. Sequenced by immunoSEQ multiplex PCR; TCRdb stores in-frame clones only, minus some. The sample has 250,000 to 400,000 clones; about nine tenths are singletons. The V gene is TRBV5-1, the J gene TRBJ2-1; TRBD1 matches at 8 bases. The source material was PBMCs or T cells enriched from blood (not recorded which). This clonotype was sampled from a man in his 60s who had recovered from COVID-19. Written as DNA, the CDR3 is TGCGCCAGCAGTACAGGGGGACCGGGCCCGGCCTCAATTGAGCAGTTCTTC. Translated: CASSTGGPGPASIEQFF.